This TCR beta chain was documented in a study of T cells in Graves' hyperthyroidism and ophthalmopathy. The CDR3 regions of TCR beta were amplified from RNA transcripts. Using the HTBI primer set, a first-round RT-PCR was run on the TCR CDR3. One entry per CDR3 protein results from TCRdb running MiXCR on the multiplex PCR reads. The table has some 580,000 distinct CDR3 sequences, 16% seen once; the top ten hold less than 3.5%. Each ophthalmopathy patient scored at least 3 on the Clinical Activity Score and at least 4 on NOSPECS grade, with duration under 3 months. Clinical symptoms, serum thyroxine and TRAb, thyroid ultrasound and orbital computed tomography were used for the diagnoses. This clonotype was observed many times. Its antigen remains unknown. Findings and caveats of the study: Ophthalmopathy was identified by the model a median approximately 6.9 months ahead of onset.

The CDR3 contains 14 residues. Trimming left V 5 bases short and J 5 bases short, with 16 bases between. CDR1 is SGHTA and CDR2 is FQGNSA in the germline V gene. The chain recombines TRBV7-2 with TRBJ2-7; D uncertain. This sequence was found in a woman between 40 and 55 years old with Graves' ophthalmopathy. Sequencing input: blood. CDR3 loop: CASSPGGLGNEQYF. The DNA of the CDR3 is TGTGCCAGCAGCCCTGGTGGGTTGGGGAACGAGCAGTACTTC.